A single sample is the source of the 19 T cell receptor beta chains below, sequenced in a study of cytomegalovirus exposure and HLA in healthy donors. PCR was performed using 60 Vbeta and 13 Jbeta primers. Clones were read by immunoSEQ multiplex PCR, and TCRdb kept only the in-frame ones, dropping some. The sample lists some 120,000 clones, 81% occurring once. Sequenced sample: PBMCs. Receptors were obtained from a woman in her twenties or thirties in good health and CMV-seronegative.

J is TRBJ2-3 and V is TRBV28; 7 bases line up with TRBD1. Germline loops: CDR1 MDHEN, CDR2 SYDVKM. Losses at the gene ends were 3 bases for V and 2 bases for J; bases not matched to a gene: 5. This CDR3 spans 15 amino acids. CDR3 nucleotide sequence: TGTGCCAGCAGTTTGGGACAGAAGACCACAGATACGCAGTATTTT. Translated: CASSLGQKTTDTQYF. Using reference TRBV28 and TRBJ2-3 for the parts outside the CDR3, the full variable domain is DVKVTQSSRYLVKRTGEKVFLECVQDMDHENMFWYRQDPGLGLRLIYFSYDVKMKEKGDIPEGYSVSREKKERFSLILESASTNQTSMYLCASSLGQKTTDTQYFGPGTRLTVL.

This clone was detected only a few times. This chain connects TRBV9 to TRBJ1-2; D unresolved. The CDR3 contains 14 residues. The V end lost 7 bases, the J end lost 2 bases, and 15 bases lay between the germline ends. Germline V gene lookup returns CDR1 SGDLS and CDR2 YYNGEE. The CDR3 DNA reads TGTGCCAGCGAAGGGAGAGGAAGGAACTATGGCTACACCTTC. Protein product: CASEGRGRNYGYTF.

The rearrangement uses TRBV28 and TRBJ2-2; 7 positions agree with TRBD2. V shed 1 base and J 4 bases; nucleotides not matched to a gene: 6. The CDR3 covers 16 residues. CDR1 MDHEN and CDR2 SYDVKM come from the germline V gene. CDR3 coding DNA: TGTGCCAGCAGTTTATTCACCCAGCGGGGCACCGGGGAGCTGTTTTTT. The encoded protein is CASSLFTQRGTGELFF.

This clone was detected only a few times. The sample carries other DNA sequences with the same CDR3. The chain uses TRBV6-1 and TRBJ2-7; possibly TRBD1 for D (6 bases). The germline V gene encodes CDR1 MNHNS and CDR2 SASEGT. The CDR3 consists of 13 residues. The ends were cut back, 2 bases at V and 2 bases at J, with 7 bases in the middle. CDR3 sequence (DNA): TGTGCCAGCAGTGAACAGGGGACCTACGAGCAGTACTTC. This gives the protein CASSEQGTYEQYF.

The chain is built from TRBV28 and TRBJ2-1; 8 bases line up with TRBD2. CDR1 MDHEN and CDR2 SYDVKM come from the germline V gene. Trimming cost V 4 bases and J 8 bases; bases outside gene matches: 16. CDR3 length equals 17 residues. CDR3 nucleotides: TGTGCCAGCAGTTCCTTAGTGACTAGCGTACCTAGGGATGAGCAGTTCTTC. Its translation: CASSSLVTSVPRDEQFF.

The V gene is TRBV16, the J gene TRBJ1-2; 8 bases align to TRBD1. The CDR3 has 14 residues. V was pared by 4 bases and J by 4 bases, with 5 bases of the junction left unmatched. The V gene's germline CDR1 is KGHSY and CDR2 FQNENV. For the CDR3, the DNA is TGTGCCAGCAGCCCGTCGACAGGGGCCTATGGCTACACCTTC. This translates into CASSPSTGAYGYTF.

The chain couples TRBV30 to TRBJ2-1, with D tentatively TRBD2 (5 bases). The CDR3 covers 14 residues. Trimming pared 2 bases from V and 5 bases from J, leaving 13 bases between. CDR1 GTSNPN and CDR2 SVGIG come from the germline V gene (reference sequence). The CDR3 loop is CAWSRGMNDNEQFF. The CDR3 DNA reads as TGTGCCTGGAGTCGAGGGATGAACGACAATGAGCAGTTCTTC. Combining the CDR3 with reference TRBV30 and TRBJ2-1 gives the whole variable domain SQTIHQWPATLVQPVGSPLSLECTVEGTSNPNLYWYRQAAGRGLQLLFYSVGIGQISSEVPQNLSASRPQDRQFILSSKKLLLSDSGFYLCAWSRGMNDNEQFFGPGTRLTVL.

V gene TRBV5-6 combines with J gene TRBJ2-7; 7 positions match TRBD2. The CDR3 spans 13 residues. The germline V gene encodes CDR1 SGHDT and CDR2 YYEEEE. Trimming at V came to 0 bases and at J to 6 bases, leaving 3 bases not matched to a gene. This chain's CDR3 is CASSLGSGGEQYF. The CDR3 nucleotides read TGTGCCAGCAGCTTGGGTTCGGGGGGCGAGCAGTACTTC.

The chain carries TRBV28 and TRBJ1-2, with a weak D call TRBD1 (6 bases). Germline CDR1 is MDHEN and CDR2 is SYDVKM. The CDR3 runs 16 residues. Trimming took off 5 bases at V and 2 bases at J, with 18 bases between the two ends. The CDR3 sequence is CASSLDPDSYNYGYTF. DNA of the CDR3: TGTGCCAGCAGTCTAGACCCGGACAGTTACAACTATGGCTACACCTTC.

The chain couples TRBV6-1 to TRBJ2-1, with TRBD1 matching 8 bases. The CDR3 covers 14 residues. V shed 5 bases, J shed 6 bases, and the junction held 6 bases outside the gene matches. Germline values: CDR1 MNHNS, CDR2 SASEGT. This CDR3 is CASSLDRVGNEQFF. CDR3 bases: TGTGCCAGCAGTCTGGACAGGGTGGGCAATGAGCAGTTCTTC.

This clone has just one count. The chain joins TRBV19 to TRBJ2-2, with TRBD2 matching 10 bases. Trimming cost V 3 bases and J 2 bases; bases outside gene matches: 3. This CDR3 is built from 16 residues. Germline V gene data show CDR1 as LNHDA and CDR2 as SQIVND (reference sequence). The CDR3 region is CASSMKREGNTGELFF. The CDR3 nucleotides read TGTGCCAGTAGTATGAAGCGGGAGGGCAACACCGGGGAGCTGTTTTTT.

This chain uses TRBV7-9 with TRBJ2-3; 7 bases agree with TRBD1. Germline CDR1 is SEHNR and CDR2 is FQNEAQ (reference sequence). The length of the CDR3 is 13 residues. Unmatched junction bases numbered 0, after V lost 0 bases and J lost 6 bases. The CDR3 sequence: CASSLADRDTQYF. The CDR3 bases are TGTGCCAGCAGCTTAGCGGACAGGGATACGCAGTATTTT.

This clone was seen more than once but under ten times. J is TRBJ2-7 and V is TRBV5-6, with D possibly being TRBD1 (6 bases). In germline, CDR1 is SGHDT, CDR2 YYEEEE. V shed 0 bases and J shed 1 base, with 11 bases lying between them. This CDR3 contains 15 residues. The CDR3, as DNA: TGTGCCAGCAGCTTGGACCAGGGGTTATCCTACGAGCAGTACTTC. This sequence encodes CASSLDQGLSYEQYF.

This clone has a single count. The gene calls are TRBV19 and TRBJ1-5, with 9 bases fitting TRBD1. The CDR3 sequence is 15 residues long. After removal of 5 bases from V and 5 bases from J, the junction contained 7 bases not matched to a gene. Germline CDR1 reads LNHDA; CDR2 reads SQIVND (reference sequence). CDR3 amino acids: CASSVTGGQYQPQHF. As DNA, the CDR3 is TGTGCCAGTAGTGTTACAGGGGGCCAGTATCAGCCCCAGCATTTT.

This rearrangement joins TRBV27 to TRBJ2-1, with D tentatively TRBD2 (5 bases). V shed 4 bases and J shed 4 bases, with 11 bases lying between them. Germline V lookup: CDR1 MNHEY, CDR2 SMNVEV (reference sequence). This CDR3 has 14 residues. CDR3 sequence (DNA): TGTGCCAGCAGTTCCACGACTATATACAATGAGCAGTTCTTC. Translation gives CASSSTTIYNEQFF.

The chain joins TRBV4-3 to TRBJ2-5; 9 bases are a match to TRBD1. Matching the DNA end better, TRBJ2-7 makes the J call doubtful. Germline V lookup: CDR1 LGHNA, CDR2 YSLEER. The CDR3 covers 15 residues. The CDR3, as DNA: TGCGCCAGCAGCCAGGCACAGGGGGCCTTCTACGAGCAGTACTTC. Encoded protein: CASSQAQGAFYEQYF.

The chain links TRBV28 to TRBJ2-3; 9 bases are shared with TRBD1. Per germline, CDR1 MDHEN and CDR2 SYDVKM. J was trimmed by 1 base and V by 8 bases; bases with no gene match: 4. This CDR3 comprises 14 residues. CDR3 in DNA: TGTGCCAGCCGGAGGACAGGGGGCACAGATACGCAGTATTTT. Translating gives CASRRTGGTDTQYF.

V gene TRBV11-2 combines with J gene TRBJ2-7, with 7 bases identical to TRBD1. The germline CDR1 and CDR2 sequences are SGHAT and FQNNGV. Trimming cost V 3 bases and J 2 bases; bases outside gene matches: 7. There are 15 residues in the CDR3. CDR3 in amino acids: CASSFMDRPTYEQYF. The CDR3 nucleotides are TGTGCCAGCAGCTTCATGGACAGGCCCACCTACGAGCAGTACTTC.

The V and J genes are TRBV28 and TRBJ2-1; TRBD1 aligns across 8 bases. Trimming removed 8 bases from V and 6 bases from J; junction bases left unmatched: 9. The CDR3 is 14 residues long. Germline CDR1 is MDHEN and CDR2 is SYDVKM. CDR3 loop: CASLDRGRGNEQFF. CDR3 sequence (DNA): TGTGCCAGCCTAGACAGGGGTAGAGGCAATGAGCAGTTCTTC.